A selection of T cell receptor beta chains follows, all from one sample in a study of T cells in localized non-small cell lung cancer. The method was immunoSEQ multiplex PCR; TCRdb's version includes in-frame clones alone and lacks a portion of them. The sample consists of about 78,000 clones, almost 85% of them appearing once. This specimen consisted of peripheral blood, obtained before any cancer treatment. All receptors derive from a man between 35 and 75 years old with stage I lung adenocarcinoma. Both conserved end residues are part of each CDR3. The D gene is left open where the match is weak. The size of a clone is reported for some rows only, either as once, few or many, or as a class for expanded clones.

clone size	J gene	V gene	D gene	CDR3 protein	CDR3 DNA
-	TRBJ2-3	TRBV5-6	TRBD2	CASSLGLAENTDTQYF	TGTGCCAGCAGCTTGGGACTAGCGGAAAACACAGATACGCAGTATTTT
-	TRBJ1-1	TRBV27	-	CASSLSRGNTEAFF	TGTGCCAGCAGTTTATCAAGGGGGAACACTGAAGCTTTCTTT
-	TRBJ1-1	TRBV6-5	-	CASSYPRVLNTEAFF	TGTGCCAGCAGTTACCCCAGGGTTCTGAACACTGAAGCTTTCTTT
-	TRBJ1-1	TRBV7-9	-	CASSLNTEAFF	TGTGCCAGCAGTTTGAACACTGAAGCTTTCTTT
-	TRBJ2-7	TRBV5-6	-	CASDSSGISYEQYF	TGTGCCAGCGACTCCTCCGGGATCTCCTACGAGCAGTACTTC
-	TRBJ2-1	TRBV9	-	CASSVGPSSGVNEQFF	TGTGCCAGCAGCGTAGGACCTTCCTCAGGGGTCAATGAGCAGTTCTTC
-	TRBJ1-1	TRBV6-1	-	CASSEGENTEAFF	TGTGCCAGCAGTGAAGGGGAGAACACTGAAGCTTTCTTT
-	TRBJ2-2	TRBV7-9	-	CASSPLGAGELFF	TGTGCCAGCAGCCCCCTTGGTGCCGGGGAGCTGTTTTTT
-	TRBJ1-5	TRBV7-2	-	CASSYLGRNQPQHF	TGTGCCAGCAGTTACCTAGGCCGGAATCAGCCCCAGCATTTT
-	TRBJ2-1	TRBV6-5	-	CASSRTIYNEQFF	TGTGCCAGCAGTAGGACTATTTACAATGAGCAGTTCTTC
once	TRBJ1-4	TRBV18	-	CASSPHPAGKEKLFF	TGTGCCAGCTCACCTCATCCTGCAGGGAAAGAAAAACTGTTTTTT
-	TRBJ2-1	TRBV29-1	-	CSVGAGDEQFF	TGCAGCGTTGGAGCAGGGGATGAGCAGTTCTTC
few	TRBJ2-5	TRBV7-9	TRBD2	CASTQRGLVSETQYF	TGTGCCAGCACCCAACGGGGACTAGTATCGGAGACCCAGTACTTC
-	TRBJ1-2	TRBV5-1	-	CASSLGGSDYGYTF	TGCGCCAGCAGCTTGGGTGGGTCGGACTATGGCTACACCTTC
-	TRBJ1-2	TRBV6-6	-	CASSYSESYGYTF	TGTGCCAGCAGTTACTCTGAAAGCTATGGCTACACCTTC
few	TRBJ1-1	TRBV2	-	CASTVQMNTEAFF	TGTGCCAGCACCGTCCAGATGAACACTGAAGCTTTCTTT
once	TRBJ1-3	TRBV5-1	TRBD1	CASRLDRAGNTIYF	TGCGCCAGCAGACTGGACAGGGCTGGAAACACCATATATTTT
-	TRBJ2-1	TRBV13	-	CASSLVKEQFF	TGTGCCAGCAGCTTAGTAAAGGAGCAGTTCTTC
once	TRBJ2-1	TRBV7-3	TRBD2	CASSYAGGPGEQFF	TGTGCCAGCAGCTATGCGGGGGGGCCTGGTGAGCAGTTCTTC
few	TRBJ1-5	TRBV5-1	-	CASSLDASSNQPQHF	TGCGCCAGCAGCTTGGATGCTAGCTCCAATCAGCCCCAGCATTTT
-	TRBJ2-7	TRBV5-1	TRBD1	CASSFAGQGLFEQYF	TGCGCCAGCAGCTTCGCGGGACAGGGGCTTTTCGAGCAGTACTTC
-	TRBJ1-1	TRBV19	-	CASSTTIQGNTEAFF	TGTGCCAGTAGTACAACTATTCAAGGGAACACTGAAGCTTTCTTT
once	TRBJ2-7	TRBV11-2	TRBD2	CASSLSGGSGYEQYF	TGTGCCAGCAGCTTATCCGGGGGGTCGGGCTACGAGCAGTACTTC
few	TRBJ1-1	TRBV7-9	-	CASSDPHSGVSTEAFF	TGTGCCAGCAGCGACCCCCACTCAGGGGTGAGCACTGAAGCTTTCTTT
-	TRBJ1-3	TRBV5-4	-	CASSSVAGNTIYF	TGTGCCAGCAGTTCGGTCGCTGGAAACACCATATATTTT
-	TRBJ2-3	TRBV7-8	-	CASSFKGLPQYF	TGTGCCAGCAGCTTTAAGGGGCTGCCGCAGTATTTT
-	TRBJ2-1	TRBV19	-	CASSSGFEQFF	TGTGCCAGTAGCTCTGGCTTTGAGCAGTTCTTC
-	TRBJ1-1	TRBV28	-	CASSLFGGNTEAFF	TGTGCCAGCAGTTTATTCGGTGGGAACACTGAAGCTTTCTTT
-	TRBJ2-7	TRBV28	TRBD1	CASSFGTGGYEQYF	TGTGCCAGCAGTTTTGGGACAGGGGGCTACGAGCAGTACTTC
-	TRBJ2-3	TRBV19	-	CASSAMMGRDTQYF	TGTGCCAGTAGTGCTATGATGGGGCGAGATACGCAGTATTTT
-	TRBJ2-6	TRBV7-9	-	CASSPREFTSGANVLTF	TGTGCCAGCAGCCCGAGGGAATTTACCTCTGGGGCCAACGTCCTGACTTTC
-	TRBJ2-1	TRBV18	-	CASSPSRTGQRSSYNEQFF	TGTGCCAGCTCACCAAGCAGAACAGGGCAGAGGAGCTCCTACAATGAGCAGTTCTTC
medium-sized	TRBJ2-3	TRBV30	TRBD2	CAWSVGGGETDTQYF	TGTGCCTGGAGTGTGGGCGGGGGGGAAACAGATACGCAGTATTTT
-	TRBJ1-3	TRBV5-1	TRBD1	CASSWSTGAGNTIYF	TGCGCCAGCAGTTGGAGTACAGGGGCTGGAAACACCATATATTTT
-	TRBJ2-1	TRBV7-9	TRBD2	CASSLPSGRMDDNEQFF	TGTGCCAGCAGCTTGCCTAGCGGGAGGATGGACGACAATGAGCAGTTCTTC
-	TRBJ1-2	TRBV5-3	TRBD1	CARSLGQGRLYGYTAYGYTF	TGTGCCAGAAGCTTAGGACAGGGAAGGCTTTATGGCTACACTGCTTATGGCTACACCTTC
-	TRBJ1-4	TRBV21-1	-	CASSRLRREKLFF	TGTGCCAGCAGCAGACTCAGAAGGGAAAAACTGTTTTTT
-	TRBJ1-1	TRBV4-2	TRBD1	CASSQPGQGEAFF	TGTGCCAGCAGCCAACCGGGACAGGGTGAAGCTTTCTTT
-	TRBJ2-7	TRBV5-4	-	CASSYLSYEQYF	TGTGCCAGCAGCTACCTCTCCTACGAGCAGTACTTC
-	TRBJ1-6	TRBV27	-	CASSSDSYYNSPLHF	TGTGCCAGCAGTTCCGACAGCTACTATAATTCACCCCTCCACTTT
-	TRBJ2-1	TRBV11-1	-	CASSLVGYNEQFF	TGTGCCAGCAGCTTAGTGGGGTACAATGAGCAGTTCTTC
-	TRBJ2-2	TRBV11-2	-	CASTGTGELFF	TGTGCCAGCACCGGTACCGGGGAGCTGTTTTTT
-	TRBJ1-1	TRBV18	TRBD1	CASSQGTGVRVAFF	TGTGCCAGCTCACAAGGGACAGGGGTGCGAGTGGCTTTCTTT
-	TRBJ2-1	TRBV9	-	CASSVGTMNGEQFF	TGTGCCAGCAGCGTAGGGACCATGAATGGTGAGCAGTTCTTC